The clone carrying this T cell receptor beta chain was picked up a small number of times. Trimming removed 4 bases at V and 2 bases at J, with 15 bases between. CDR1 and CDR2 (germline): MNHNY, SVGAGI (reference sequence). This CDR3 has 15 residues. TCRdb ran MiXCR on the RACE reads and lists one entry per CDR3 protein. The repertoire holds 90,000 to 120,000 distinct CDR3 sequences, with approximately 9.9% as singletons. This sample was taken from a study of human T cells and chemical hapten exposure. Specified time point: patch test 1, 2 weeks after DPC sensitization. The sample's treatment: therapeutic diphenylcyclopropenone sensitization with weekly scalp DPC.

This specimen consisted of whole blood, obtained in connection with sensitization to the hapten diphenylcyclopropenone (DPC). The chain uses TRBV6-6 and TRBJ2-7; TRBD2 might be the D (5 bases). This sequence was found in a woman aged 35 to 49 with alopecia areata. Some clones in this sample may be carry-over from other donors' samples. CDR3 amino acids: CASSFPAGPTYEQYF. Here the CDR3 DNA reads TGTGCCAGCAGTTTCCCCGCGGGTCCCACCTACGAGCAGTACTTC.